These 10 T cell receptor beta chains share one sample of origin, sequenced in a study of T cells in Graves' hyperthyroidism and ophthalmopathy. RNA transcripts were the template for amplifying TCR beta CDR3 regions. HTBI primers drove first-round RT-PCR of the TCR CDR3. From the multiplex PCR reads, TCRdb called clonotypes with MiXCR, one entry per CDR3 protein. The sample consists of about 350,000 distinct CDR3 sequences, under 20% of them appearing once. Sequenced: blood. These receptors were taken from a woman in her late teens or twenties with Graves' hyperthyroidism.

At least ten counts were recorded for this clonotype. The chain couples TRBV27 to TRBJ1-3; D call uncertain. CDR1 is MNHEY, CDR2 SMNVEV, per germline (reference sequence). The length of the CDR3 is 12 residues. V lost 5 bases and J 1 base, leaving 3 bases between the germline ends. CDR3 in amino acids: CASSGSGNTIYF. In DNA form, the CDR3 reads TGTGCCAGCAGTGGATCTGGAAACACCATATATTTT.

This clonotype was seen ten or more times. The chain has TRBV2 and TRBJ1-2; no firm D call. CDR1 SNHLY and CDR2 FYNNEI come from the germline V gene. V lost 6 bases and J 4 bases, leaving 6 bases between the germline ends. This CDR3 is built from 11 residues. This CDR3 is CASSAAYGYTF. CDR3 DNA sequence: TGTGCCAGCAGCGCAGCCTATGGCTACACCTTC.

This clonotype was seen repeatedly, ten times or more. The chain links TRBV6-1 to TRBJ1-5, with a possible D match to TRBD1 (6 bases). The CDR3 has 14 amino acids. Deletions cut 2 bases from V and 6 bases from J, with 11 bases between. Germline CDR1 and CDR2: MNHNS and SASEGT. DNA for the CDR3: TGTGCCAGCAGTGAAATGGGGGGCGGTCAGCCCCAGCATTTT. This translates into CASSEMGGGQPQHF.

This clonotype was observed a few times. The rearrangement uses TRBV11-1 and TRBJ2-7; TRBD2 matches at 10 bases. The CDR3 runs 18 residues. Germline V gene data show CDR1 as SGHAT and CDR2 as FQDESV (reference sequence). V was clipped by 1 base and J by 7 bases; unmatched bases: 16. CDR3 nucleotides: TGTGCCAGCAGCTTAGGGGCCAGCGGGGGGGTTTCACTACGTGAGCAGTACTTC. Residues: CASSLGASGGVSLREQYF.

This clonotype was detected many times. The chain uses TRBV24-1 and TRBJ2-7; no clear D. The germline V and J ends were trimmed by 6 bases and 5 bases, with 19 bases remaining between them. The CDR3 spans 15 residues. Germline V CDR1 and CDR2: KGHDR, SFDVKD. The DNA of the CDR3 is TGTGCCACCAGTTCTTCCAAAGCACGGTTCCACGAGCAGTACTTC. It translates to CATSSSKARFHEQYF.

This clonotype has only a few counts. The chain couples TRBV6-1 to TRBJ1-2, with unresolved D. Germline assignment: CDR1 MNHNS and CDR2 SASEGT. The CDR3 has 15 residues. Trimming took 2 bases from V and 8 from J, leaving 18 bases between them. The chain's CDR3 is CASSEIPGVLYGYTF. CDR3 nucleotides: TGTGCCAGCAGTGAAATCCCAGGCGTACTCTACGGCTACACCTTC.

This clonotype was counted many times. The chain employs TRBV10-3 and TRBJ1-1; 8 nucleotides line up with TRBD1. J gave up 3 bases and V 3 bases, and 6 bases lay outside the gene matches. Germline assignment: CDR1 ENHRY and CDR2 SYGVKD. CDR3 length: 15 residues. This chain's CDR3 is CAISDVDRVDTEAFF. The CDR3 DNA follows: TGTGCCATCAGTGATGTGGACAGGGTGGACACTGAAGCTTTCTTT.

The sample holds many counts of this clonotype. The chain employs TRBV20-1 and TRBJ2-7; TRBD2 matches 10 bases. The CDR3 is made up of 13 amino acids. In germline, CDR1 is DFQATT, CDR2 SNEGSKA (reference sequence). The V gene end was trimmed by 6 bases and the J gene end by 0 bases; junction bases not matched to a gene: 2. CDR3 bases: TGCAGTGCACGGACTAGCGGCTCCTACGAGCAGTACTTC. Its translation: CSARTSGSYEQYF.

This clonotype was observed at least ten times. J is TRBJ1-2 and V is TRBV28; D gene uncertain. CDR3 size: 14 residues. The V gene lost 4 bases and the J gene lost 4 bases, with 13 bases spanning the gap. Germline CDR1 is MDHEN and CDR2 is SYDVKM. CDR3 loop: CASSWGNTRYGYTF. The CDR3, as DNA: TGTGCCAGCAGTTGGGGAAACACCCGCTATGGCTACACCTTC.

This clonotype was counted between two and nine times. The chain carries TRBV10-1 and TRBJ1-2; the match to TRBD1 covers 9 bases. V trimming: 4 bases; J trimming: 6 bases; junction bases outside the gene matches: 12. CDR3 size: 16 residues. Germline V gives CDR1 WNHNN, CDR2 SYGVQD (reference sequence). The CDR3 DNA reads as TGCGCCAGCAGTGTTAATGAGGGGGACAGGGAGAATGGCTACACCTTC. Translated, it gives CASSVNEGDRENGYTF.